This paragraph reports one T cell receptor beta chain. Only in-frame clones appear in the TCRdb table, and some are missing; sequencing was by immunoSEQ multiplex PCR. The profile covers about 84,000 clones, with roughly 82% appearing a single time and 2.5% to 3% taken by the ten largest. This entry belongs to a study of OX40 agonist ivuxolimab in advanced cancers. Deletions cut 6 bases from V and 8 bases from J, with 10 bases between. Germline V gene data show CDR1 as DFQATT and CDR2 as SNEGSKA (reference sequence). The CDR3 contains 10 residues. The input for sequencing was CD4+ or CD8+ T cells sorted from blood, taken in a trial of the OX40 agonist ivuxolimab. This clonotype was obtained from an adult with an advanced solid tumor such as melanoma, head and neck, liver or kidney cancer. The genes are TRBV20-1 and TRBJ1-2; D gene uncertain. CDR3 bases: TGCAGTGCAAAGACGGGCGGCTACACCTTC. Amino acids: CSAKTGGYTF.